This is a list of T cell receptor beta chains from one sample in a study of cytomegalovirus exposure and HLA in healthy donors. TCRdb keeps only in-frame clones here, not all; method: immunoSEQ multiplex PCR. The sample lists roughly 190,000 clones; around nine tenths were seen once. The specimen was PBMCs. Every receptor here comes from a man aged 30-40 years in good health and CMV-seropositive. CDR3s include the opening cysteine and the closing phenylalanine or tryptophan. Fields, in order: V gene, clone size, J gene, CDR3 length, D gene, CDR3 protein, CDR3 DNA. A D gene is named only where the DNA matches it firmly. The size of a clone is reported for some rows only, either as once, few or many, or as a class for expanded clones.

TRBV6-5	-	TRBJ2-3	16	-	CASSYGQAIRTDTQYF	TGTGCCAGCAGTTACGGTCAGGCCATCCGCACAGATACGCAGTATTTT
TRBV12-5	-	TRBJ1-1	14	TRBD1	CASGSTGGASEAFF	TGTGCTAGTGGTTCTACAGGGGGCGCCTCTGAAGCTTTCTTT
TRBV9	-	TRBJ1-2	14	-	CASSYGGGPYGYTF	TGTGCCAGCAGCTACGGGGGAGGACCCTATGGCTACACCTTC
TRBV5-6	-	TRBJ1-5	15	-	CASSLKPFLDQPQHF	TGTGCCAGCAGCTTGAAGCCGTTCCTGGATCAGCCCCAGCATTTT
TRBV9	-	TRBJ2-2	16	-	CASSAGIISRTGELFF	TGTGCCAGCAGCGCTGGAATTATAAGTAGGACCGGGGAGCTGTTTTTT
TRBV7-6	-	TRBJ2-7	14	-	CASSFTIGDYEQYF	TGTGCCAGCAGTTTTACCATAGGAGACTACGAGCAGTACTTC
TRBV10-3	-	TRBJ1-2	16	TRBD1	CAISDPGQGEDYGYTF	TGTGCCATCAGCGACCCGGGACAGGGGGAGGACTATGGCTACACCTTC
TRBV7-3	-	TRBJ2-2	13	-	CASSPIDTGELFF	TGTGCCAGCAGCCCTATAGACACCGGGGAGCTGTTTTTT
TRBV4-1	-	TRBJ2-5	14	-	CASSQDRAEETQYF	TGCGCCAGCAGCCAAGACAGGGCGGAAGAGACCCAGTACTTC
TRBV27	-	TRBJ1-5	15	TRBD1	CASSLSGGPNQPQHF	TGTGCCAGCAGCCTATCAGGGGGCCCCAATCAGCCCCAGCATTTT
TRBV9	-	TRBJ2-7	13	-	CASSVSGEYEQYF	TGTGCCAGCAGCGTTTCAGGGGAGTACGAGCAGTACTTC
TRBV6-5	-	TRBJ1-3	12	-	CASRAPENTIYF	TGTGCCAGCAGGGCACCGGAGAACACCATATATTTT
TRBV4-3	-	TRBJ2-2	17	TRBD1	CASSQVVGTDYTGELFF	TGCGCCAGCAGCCAAGTTGTCGGGACAGACTACACCGGGGAGCTGTTTTTT
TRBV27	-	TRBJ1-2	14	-	CASSPAGTAYGYTF	TGTGCCAGCAGTCCGGCCGGAACAGCCTATGGCTACACCTTC
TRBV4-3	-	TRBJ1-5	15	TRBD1	CASSQAGGSHQPQHF	TGCGCCAGCAGCCAAGCAGGGGGAAGTCATCAGCCCCAGCATTTT
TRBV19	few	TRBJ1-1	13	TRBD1	CASSTTGDTEAFF	TGTGCCAGTAGTACCACAGGGGACACTGAAGCTTTCTTT
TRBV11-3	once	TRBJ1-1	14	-	CASSQEGLHTEAFF	TGTGCCAGCAGCCAAGAGGGACTCCACACTGAAGCTTTCTTT
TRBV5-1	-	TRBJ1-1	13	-	CASSLTADTEAFF	TGCGCCAGCAGCCTGACGGCGGACACTGAAGCTTTCTTT
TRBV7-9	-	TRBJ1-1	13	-	CASSSQGGTEAFF	TGTGCCAGCAGCTCACAGGGAGGAACTGAAGCTTTCTTT
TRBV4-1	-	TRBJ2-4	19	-	CASSQEETGASLAKNIQYF	TGCGCCAGCAGCCAAGAAGAGACCGGAGCGTCTTTAGCCAAAAACATTCAGTACTTC
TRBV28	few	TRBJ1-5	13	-	CASSFRPNQPQHF	TGTGCCAGCAGTTTTCGTCCTAATCAGCCCCAGCATTTT
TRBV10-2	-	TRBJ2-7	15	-	CASRGAKNLPYEQYF	TGCGCCAGCAGAGGGGCAAAAAACCTACCCTACGAGCAGTACTTC
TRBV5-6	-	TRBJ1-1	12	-	CASSRSRTEAFF	TGTGCCAGCAGCCGTTCGAGGACTGAAGCTTTCTTT
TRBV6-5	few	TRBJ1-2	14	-	CASSAEREMGGYTF	TGTGCCAGCAGTGCCGAAAGGGAGATGGGGGGCTACACCTTC
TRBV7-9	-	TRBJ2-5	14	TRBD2	CASSSGLAQETQYF	TGTGCCAGCAGCTCGGGACTAGCACAGGAGACCCAGTACTTC
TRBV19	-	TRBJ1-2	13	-	CASSFSGFYGYTF	TGTGCCAGTAGTTTTTCAGGTTTCTATGGCTACACCTTC
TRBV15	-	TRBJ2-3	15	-	CATSREGQKTDTQYF	TGTGCCACCAGCAGAGAAGGCCAGAAGACAGATACGCAGTATTTT
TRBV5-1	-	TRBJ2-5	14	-	CASALAGRGETQYF	TGCGCCAGCGCGTTGGCAGGCCGGGGAGAGACCCAGTACTTC
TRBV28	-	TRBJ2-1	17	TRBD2	CASSLTLAGGLLTEQFF	TGTGCCAGCAGTTTGACTCTAGCGGGAGGGCTCCTCACTGAGCAGTTCTTC
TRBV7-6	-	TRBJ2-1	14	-	CASSPEVSYNEQFF	TGTGCCAGCAGCCCAGAAGTTTCTTACAATGAGCAGTTCTTC